The 32 T cell receptor beta chains below all came from one sample that was sequenced in a study of tumor-infiltrating lymphocytes in oesophageal squamous cell carcinoma. Each CDR3 protein gets one entry after TCRdb re-called the PCR reads with MiXCR. The data contain roughly 20,000 distinct CDR3 sequences, 35% to 45% of them seen just once; the ten biggest clones take up 10% to 13%. The sequencing input was normal esophageal tissue next to the tumor. The receptors were sampled from a male donor with esophageal squamous cell carcinoma.

With regard to this clonotype: The CDR3 does not close with the conserved phenylalanine or tryptophan, likely indicating a read error. No DNA is shown, since the ends of the CDR3 on it are uncertain; the CDR3 is the one TCRdb lists. The J gene is TRBJ1-1, the V gene TRBV12-3 or TRBV12-4; no check of the table's D call, TRBD1, against the DNA was made. The CDR3 is 17 amino acids long, termini counted. The CDR3 sequence: CASSPGQGTNSPLHFGP.

As regards this clonotype: A junction boundary mismatches the germline segment, possibly from a read error. The J gene is TRBJ2-5, the V gene TRBV7-6; 8 nucleotides align to TRBD1. The better agreement between TRBJ2-1 and the DNA end casts doubt on the J call. CDR1 and CDR2 (germline): SGHVS, FNYEAQ. The CDR3 totals 14 residues. CDR3 in amino acids: CAGSRWTGTYEQFF. DNA for the CDR3: TGTGCCGGCAGCCGATGGACAGGGACCTACGAGCAGTTCTTC.

This sequence joins TRBV7-9 and TRBJ1-1; TRBD1 is a possible D gene (6 bases). The CDR3 is 15 residues long. Trimming took off 5 bases at V and 0 bases at J, with 13 bases between the two ends. Germline lookup yields CDR1 SEHNR and CDR2 FQNEAQ (reference sequence). The CDR3 DNA follows: TGTGCCAGCAGCGATTACAGGGCCATGAACACTGAAGCTTTCTTT. This sequence encodes CASSDYRAMNTEAFF.

This clonotype showed up many times. The V and J genes are TRBV28 and TRBJ2-4; tentatively, D is TRBD1 (6 bases). TRBJ2-7 matches the DNA end more closely, so the J call is doubtful. Germline-derived CDR1 and CDR2 are MDHEN and SYDVKM. The CDR3 is 16 residues long. The DNA for the CDR3 is TGTGCCAGCAGTTTCCGGAGCAACAGGGAGTGGGACGAGCAGTACTTC. It codes for CASSFRSNREWDEQYF.

This clonotype showed up just a few times. The gene calls are TRBV9 and TRBJ2-1; 7 nucleotides agree with TRBD2. The germline CDR1 and CDR2 sequences are SGDLS and YYNGEE. This CDR3 is 13 amino acids long. The ends lost 0 bases at V and 8 bases at J; junction bases unmatched: 2. The CDR3 nucleotides read TGTGCCAGCAGCGTAGGACTAGCCTATGAGCAGTTCTTC. It yields the protein CASSVGLAYEQFF.

The chain joins TRBV11-3 to TRBJ2-3; 8 bases fit TRBD2. The J call may not be correct, given that the DNA end is closer to TRBJ2-5. CDR3 size: 13 residues. CDR1 and CDR2 (germline): SGHNT, YENEEA. The CDR3 here is CASSPGTRQTQYF. The CDR3 coding sequence is TGTGCCAGCAGCCCCGGGACTAGGCAGACCCAGTACTTC.

This clonotype is medium-sized. Being one base from a much bigger clone, this may be a read error. The chain employs TRBV7-8 and TRBJ2-7, with no clear D. The germline CDR1 and CDR2 sequences are SGHVS and FQNEAQ. V was pared by 2 bases and J by 7 bases, with 21 bases between. The length of the CDR3 is 16 residues. The CDR3 region is CASSLLLSGPYNEQYF. The CDR3 DNA sequence: TGTGCCAGCAGCTTACTCCTCTCCGGTCCCTACAATGAGCAGTACTTC. The full variable domain, rest sourced from reference TRBV7-8 and TRBJ2-7, is GAGVSQSPRYKVAKRGQDVALRCDPISGHVSLFWYQQALGQGPEFLTYFQNEAQLDKSGLPSDRFFAERPEGSVSTLKIQRTQQEDSAVYLCASSLLLSGPYNEQYFGPGTRLTVT.

This clonotype appeared a few times. This may be a read error: a much more frequent sequence differs by one nucleotide. The genes are TRBV19 and TRBJ2-1; D unclear. The J call is doubtful: the DNA matches TRBJ2-7 better. CDR1 is LNHDA, CDR2 SQIVND, per germline (reference sequence). The CDR3 has 14 amino acids. CDR3 bases: TGTGCCAGTAGTACCGGGCCCAGTGGGAATGAGCAGTACTTC. It encodes CASSTGPSGNEQYF.

On this clonotype: A junction boundary mismatches the germline segment, possibly from a read error. The chain joins TRBV6-2 or TRBV6-3 to TRBJ2-1; D unclear. CDR1 is MNHEY, CDR2 SVGEGT, per germline. The CDR3 contains 11 residues. For the CDR3, the DNA is TGTGCCAGCAGTTTAGGCGGCCCCCTCCACTTC. Protein: CASSLGGPLHF.

V and J are TRBV7-2 and TRBJ1-1; D is unresolved. The DNA end is more similar to TRBJ2-2, so the J call may be wrong. Germline CDR1 is SGHTA and CDR2 is FQGNSA. There are 13 residues in the CDR3. CDR3 nucleotides: TGTGCCAGCACCCCCTCGAACACCGGGGAGCTGTTTTTT. Amino acid sequence: CASTPSNTGELFF.

In DNA form, the CDR3 reads TGTGCCTCCCAGTTGGCGGGGGTATACAATGAGCAGTACTTC. Translated, it gives CASQLAGVYNEQYF. V gene TRBV6-8 combines with J gene TRBJ2-4, with 7 bases identical to TRBD2. Per the germline V gene, CDR1 is MNHGY and CDR2 is SAAAGT. The CDR3 totals 14 residues. Losses at the gene ends were 11 bases for V and 13 bases for J; bases not matched to a gene: 20.

In its sample, this clonotype was seen many times. The chain uses TRBV7-2 and TRBJ2-5, with 8 positions matching TRBD2. This CDR3 has 16 amino acids. V was pared by 0 bases and J by 2 bases, with 5 bases of the junction left unmatched. Per germline, CDR1 SGHTA and CDR2 FQGNSA. The CDR3 protein is CASSLAWLAGQETQYF. As DNA, the CDR3 is TGTGCCAGCAGCTTAGCGTGGCTAGCGGGTCAAGAGACCCAGTACTTC.

By share, this clonotype counts as medium-sized (0.01 to 0.1%). The CDR3 DNA reads TGTGCCAGCAGCCCCGACCCGGGTGAAAAACTGTTTTTT. Amino acids: CASSPDPGEKLFF. The genes are TRBV7-3 and TRBJ1-4; D gene uncertain. The CDR3 is 13 residues long. Germline CDR1 and CDR2: SGHTA and FQGTGA. V was clipped by 5 bases and J by 7 bases, with 11 bases between them.

This sequence joins TRBV6-1 and TRBJ2-5; 9 positions match TRBD1. The end of the DNA aligns better with TRBJ2-1, so the J call may be wrong. The germline V gene has CDR1 MNHNS and CDR2 SASEGT. The CDR3 totals 14 residues. Here the CDR3 reads CASAGTGTYNEQFF. The CDR3 DNA follows: TGTGCCAGCGCCGGGACAGGGACCTACAATGAGCAGTTCTTC.

The genes are TRBV11-2 and TRBJ2-3; 10 bases fit TRBD2. J lost 2 bases, V lost 3 bases, and 8 bases had no gene match. The CDR3 runs 17 residues. Germline V gene lookup returns CDR1 SGHAT and CDR2 FQNNGV. The CDR3 DNA follows: TGTGCCAGCAGCTTTAAGCGGGAGGGGCTTTACACAGATACGCAGTATTTT. Translating gives CASSFKREGLYTDTQYF.

This clonotype was counted many times. The CDR3 reads CASRDRYRGLADTQYF. CDR3 bases: TGTGCCAGCAGGGATCGTTACAGGGGGCTAGCAGATACGCAGTATTTT. The chain uses TRBV28 and TRBJ2-3; the match to TRBD1 covers 9 bases. There are 16 residues in the CDR3. The V segment lost 6 bases and the J segment 4 bases; nucleotides outside the gene matches: 11. Germline lookup yields CDR1 MDHEN and CDR2 SYDVKM.

The V and J genes are TRBV7-9 and TRBJ2-6; tentatively, D is TRBD2 (8 bases). CDR3 length equals 17 residues. The V gene's germline CDR1 is SEHNR and CDR2 FQNEAQ (reference sequence). V gave up 5 bases and J gave up 3 bases, with 17 bases separating them. The CDR3 DNA reads as TGTGCCAGCAGCCGACAGGGACTAGGGCTTGGGGCCAACGTCCTGACTTTC. It is translated as CASSRQGLGLGANVLTF. Together with reference TRBV7-9 and TRBJ2-6, the CDR3 gives the full variable domain: DTGVSQNPRHKITKRGQNVTFRCDPISEHNRLYWYRQTLGQGPEFLTYFQNEAQLEKSRLLSDRFSAERPKGSFSTLEIQRTEQGDSAMYLCASSRQGLGLGANVLTFGAGSRLTVL.

There are a few counts of this clonotype. The chain carries TRBV7-2 and TRBJ2-1; TRBD2 matches 12 bases. Germline CDR1 and CDR2: SGHTA and FQGNSA. This CDR3 region has 21 residues. V shed 4 bases, J shed 5 bases, and the junction held 21 bases outside the gene matches. The CDR3 sequence is CASSSTSRLAGVRLWDNEQFF. Written as DNA, the CDR3 is TGTGCCAGCAGCTCAACAAGTCGACTAGCGGGAGTACGGTTGTGGGACAATGAGCAGTTCTTC.

As concerns this clonotype: The junction departs from germline at one end; a sequencing error may be responsible. This rearrangement joins TRBV7-8 to TRBJ1-6; possibly TRBD1 for D (5 bases). This CDR3 has 18 residues. The germline V gene has CDR1 SGHVS and CDR2 FQNEAQ. CDR3 sequence: CASSLAMWGRSYNSPLHF. In DNA form, the CDR3 reads TGTGCCAGCAGCTTAGCGATGTGGGGACGCTCCTATAATTCACCCCTCCACTTC.

In this sample, this clonotype turned up a few times. This may be a read error: a much more frequent sequence differs by one nucleotide. V is TRBV6-1 and J is TRBJ2-1, with TRBD1 matching 7 bases. V shed 6 bases and J 10 bases; nucleotides not matched to a gene: 9. CDR3 length: 13 amino acids. Germline CDR1 and CDR2: MNHNS and SASEGT. The CDR3 nucleotides read TGTGCCAGCAGCTGGGACAGCGACTACGAGCAGTTCTTC. Amino acids: CASSWDSDYEQFF.

The chain joins TRBV28 to TRBJ2-2; D is unresolved. Germline loops: CDR1 MDHEN, CDR2 SYDVKM. The CDR3 totals 15 residues. V was cut by 3 bases and J by 6 bases, with 14 bases left in between. CDR3 region: CASSLTTSGSGELFF. DNA for the CDR3: TGTGCCAGCAGTTTGACGACATCGGGTTCCGGGGAGCTGTTTTTT. The variable domain in full, with the rest retrieved from reference TRBV28 and TRBJ2-2, is DVKVTQSSRYLVKRTGEKVFLECVQDMDHENMFWYRQDPGLGLRLIYFSYDVKMKEKGDIPEGYSVSREKKERFSLILESASTNQTSMYLCASSLTTSGSGELFFGEGSRLTVL.

The V call is TRBV6-4, the J call TRBJ2-6; no reliable D call. V was trimmed by 7 bases and J by 0 bases, leaving 10 bases between them. The CDR3 is 15 residues long. CDR1 is MRHNA, CDR2 SNTAGT, per germline. CDR3 bases: TGTGCCAGCACCATTCGACCCTCTGGGGCCAACGTCCTGACTTTC. Translated: CASTIRPSGANVLTF.

This sequence joins TRBV7-2 and TRBJ2-1, with 11 bases lining up with TRBD2. Germline V CDR1 and CDR2: SGHTA, FQGNSA. Unmatched junction bases numbered 11, after V lost 7 bases and J lost 9 bases. The CDR3 runs 15 residues. The CDR3 here is CASNQVAGGGGEQFF. CDR3 DNA sequence: TGTGCCAGCAACCAAGTAGCGGGAGGGGGGGGTGAGCAGTTCTTC.

This clonotype is deemed medium-sized. The chain has TRBV10-3 and TRBJ2-5; tentatively, D is TRBD1 (5 bases). V shed 2 bases and J shed 3 bases, with 7 bases lying between them. The CDR3 spans 13 residues. Looked up from germline, CDR1 is ENHRY and CDR2 is SYGVKD. In nucleotides, the CDR3 is TGTGCCATCAGTGAGCTACAGGAAGAGACCCAGTACTTC. Translating gives CAISELQEETQYF.

This clonotype is a singleton in its sample. This sequence joins TRBV6-6 and TRBJ2-3; 11 bases line up with TRBD2. The better agreement between TRBJ2-7 and the DNA end casts doubt on the J call. Germline values: CDR1 MNHNY, CDR2 SVGAGI (reference sequence). The CDR3 is made up of 16 amino acids. The DNA for the CDR3 is TGTGCCAGCAACAGCCCCCCGGGACTAGCGGCAAATTCGCAGTACTTC. Protein: CASNSPPGLAANSQYF.

This chain uses TRBV2 with TRBJ1-1, with D perhaps matching TRBD1 (6 bases). The germline V and J ends were trimmed by 8 bases and 1 base, with 17 bases remaining between them. The CDR3 is 15 residues long. CDR1 is SNHLY, CDR2 FYNNEI, per germline. CDR3 sequence reads: CASEFRTVSNTEAFF. CDR3 in DNA: TGTGCCAGCGAATTCAGGACAGTTTCGAACACTGAAGCTTTCTTT. Based on the CDR3 plus reference TRBV2 and TRBJ1-1, the full variable domain is EPEVTQTPSHQVTQMGQEVILRCVPISNHLYFYWYRQILGQKVEFLVSFYNNEISEKSEIFDDQFSVERPDGSNFTLKIRSTKLEDSAMYFCASEFRTVSNTEAFFGQGTRLTVV.

This clonotype is deemed medium-sized. The chain employs TRBV7-9 and TRBJ2-5; the D is unclear. CDR3 length: 17 residues. The germline V gene has CDR1 SEHNR and CDR2 FQNEAQ (reference sequence). The V end was cut by 5 bases, the J end by 4 bases, with 23 bases between. The CDR3 here is CASSPPQEVDGAETQYF. CDR3 coding DNA: TGTGCCAGCAGCCCCCCCCAGGAAGTAGACGGAGCAGAGACCCAGTACTTC.

V and J are TRBV18 and TRBJ1-3; D unclear. Germline CDR1 KGHSH, CDR2 LQKENI. The CDR3 spans 13 residues. Trimming took 2 bases from V and 2 from J, leaving 4 bases between them. The CDR3 region has the DNA TGTGCCAGCTCACCAGGGACTGGAAACACCATATATTTT. Its translation: CASSPGTGNTIYF.

DNA for the CDR3: TGTGCCAGCAGCCTAAACCCCGGGGCACAAGAGACCCAGTACTTC. Its protein is CASSLNPGAQETQYF. V and J are TRBV7-2 and TRBJ2-5; D may correspond to TRBD1 or TRBD2 (5 bases each). The CDR3 is 15 amino acids. CDR1 is SGHTA, CDR2 FQGNSA, per germline. V was clipped by 5 bases and J by 2 bases, with 15 bases between them.

Ten or more counts support this clonotype. This chain joins TRBV28 and TRBJ1-1; 10 positions agree with TRBD1. CDR1 and CDR2 (germline): MDHEN, SYDVKM. The V and J ends lost 9 bases and 4 bases, in that order; junction bases with no gene match: 2. This CDR3 comprises 12 residues. CDR3 coding DNA: TGTGCCAGTCGGGACAGGGGCACTGAAGCTTTCTTT. The encoded protein is CASRDRGTEAFF.

On this clonotype: No conserved phenylalanine or tryptophan ends this CDR3, so it is likely a read error. It is unclear where the CDR3 begins or ends on the DNA, so no DNA is shown, and the CDR3 is as TCRdb lists it. The chain uses TRBV7-6 and TRBJ1-1; the table's TRBD1 call for D was not verified on the DNA. The CDR3 spans 17 amino acids, including both terminal residues. Germline CDR1 is SGHVS and CDR2 is FNYEAQ. CDR3 amino acids: CASSSSTVLPTSSTSAP.

This clonotype qualifies as medium-sized. The chain links TRBV7-3 to TRBJ2-1; 8 nucleotides agree with TRBD2. Germline V gene data show CDR1 as SGHTA and CDR2 as FQGTGA. CDR3 length: 14 residues. V trimming: 5 bases; J trimming: 11 bases; junction bases outside the gene matches: 11. CDR3 residues: CASSHGGGIVQQFF. As DNA, the CDR3 is TGTGCCAGCAGCCACGGGGGGGGAATAGTCCAGCAGTTCTTC.